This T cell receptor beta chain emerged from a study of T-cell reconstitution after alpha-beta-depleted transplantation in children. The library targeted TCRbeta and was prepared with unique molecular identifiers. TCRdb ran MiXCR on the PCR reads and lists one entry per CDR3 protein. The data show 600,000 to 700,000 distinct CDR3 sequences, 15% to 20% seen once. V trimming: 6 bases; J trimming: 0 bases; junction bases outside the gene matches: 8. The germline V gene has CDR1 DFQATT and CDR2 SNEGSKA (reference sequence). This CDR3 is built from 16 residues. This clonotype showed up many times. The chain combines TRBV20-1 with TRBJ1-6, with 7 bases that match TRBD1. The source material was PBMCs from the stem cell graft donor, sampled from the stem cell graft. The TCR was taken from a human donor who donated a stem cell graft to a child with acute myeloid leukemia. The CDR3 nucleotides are TGCAGTGCACCCGACAGGGCGAGCTCCTATAATTCACCCCTCCACTTT. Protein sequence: CSAPDRASSYNSPLHF.